The rows below give T cell receptor beta chains drawn from one sample of a study of response to subunit inactivated influenza vaccine. MiXCR, run by TCRdb on the RT-PCR reads, gives a single entry per CDR3 protein. Of some 540,000 distinct CDR3 sequences in the sample, under 30% were seen once. The data also belong to a second study, concerning T cells expressing NK-cell markers.

Specimen: CD4+ T cells sorted from PBMCs, collected about 13 days after vaccination. These receptors were taken from a man aged 45 to 65 who received an inactivated influenza vaccine. The CDR3 runs from the conserved cysteine through the conserved F or W. The order of the fields is clone size, J gene, V gene, D gene, CDR3 protein, CDR3 DNA. A D gene is named only where the DNA matches it firmly. Rows may omit the clone size; those that give it use once, few, many or a size class.

clone size: .
J gene: TRBJ2-7
V gene: TRBV30
D gene: .
CDR3 protein: CAWATNVLYEQYF
CDR3 DNA: TGTGCCTGGGCGACAAATGTCCTCTACGAGCAGTACTTC

clone size: few
J gene: TRBJ1-6
V gene: TRBV5-1
D gene: TRBD1
CDR3 protein: CASSLEGQGAFSPLHF
CDR3 DNA: TGCGCCAGCAGCTTGGAGGGACAGGGGGCTTTTTCACCCCTCCACTTT

clone size: .
J gene: TRBJ2-5
V gene: TRBV4-3
D gene: .
CDR3 protein: CASSQLGTPQETQYF
CDR3 DNA: TGCGCCAGCAGCCAACTTGGGACACCTCAAGAGACCCAGTACTTC

clone size: .
J gene: TRBJ2-5
V gene: TRBV4-1
D gene: .
CDR3 protein: CASSQGVIQETQYF
CDR3 DNA: TGCGCCAGCAGCCAAGGGGTAATCCAAGAGACCCAGTACTTC

clone size: .
J gene: TRBJ2-7
V gene: TRBV7-9
D gene: .
CDR3 protein: CASSLDRWDVGHEQYF
CDR3 DNA: TGTGCCAGCAGCTTAGACCGTTGGGACGTGGGACACGAGCAGTACTTC

clone size: .
J gene: TRBJ2-1
V gene: TRBV18
D gene: .
CDR3 protein: CASSPGSNPEQFF
CDR3 DNA: TGTGCCAGCTCACCGGGGAGTAATCCTGAGCAGTTCTTC

clone size: few
J gene: TRBJ2-7
V gene: TRBV6-1
D gene: .
CDR3 protein: CASRPHEVRSYEQYF
CDR3 DNA: TGTGCCAGCAGACCCCACGAGGTCCGATCCTACGAGCAGTACTTC

clone size: .
J gene: TRBJ2-3
V gene: TRBV12-3/TRBV12-4
D gene: TRBD2
CDR3 protein: CASSATSGESTDTQYF
CDR3 DNA: TGTGCCAGCAGTGCGACTAGCGGGGAAAGCACAGATACGCAGTATTTT

clone size: few
J gene: TRBJ2-3
V gene: TRBV12-3/TRBV12-4
D gene: .
CDR3 protein: CASRQGRTDTQYF
CDR3 DNA: TGTGCCAGCAGACAGGGCCGCACAGATACGCAGTATTTT

clone size: few
J gene: TRBJ2-1
V gene: TRBV2
D gene: .
CDR3 protein: CASSEAMRKFF
CDR3 DNA: TGTGCCAGCAGTGAAGCGATGAGAAAGTTCTTC

clone size: .
J gene: TRBJ1-1
V gene: TRBV7-2
D gene: .
CDR3 protein: CASSEQSRAGTEAFF
CDR3 DNA: TGTGCCAGCAGCGAACAGAGCCGGGCGGGAACTGAAGCTTTCTTT

clone size: few
J gene: TRBJ2-7
V gene: TRBV6-2/TRBV6-3
D gene: .
CDR3 protein: CASSYFLGYEQYF
CDR3 DNA: TGTGCCAGCAGTTACTTCTTGGGCTACGAGCAGTACTTC

clone size: .
J gene: TRBJ1-2
V gene: TRBV3-1
D gene: .
CDR3 protein: CATSPGEHLYGNTF
CDR3 DNA: TGTGCCACCTCACCAGGCGAACACCTCTATGGCAACACCTTC

clone size: .
J gene: TRBJ2-7
V gene: TRBV10-3
D gene: .
CDR3 protein: CAISETGLYEQYF
CDR3 DNA: TGTGCCATCAGTGAGACAGGGTTGTACGAGCAGTACTTC

clone size: .
J gene: TRBJ1-1
V gene: TRBV12-3/TRBV12-4
D gene: TRBD1
CDR3 protein: CASSFATGTGATEAFF
CDR3 DNA: TGTGCCAGCAGTTTCGCCACCGGGACAGGGGCCACTGAAGCTTTCTTT

clone size: .
J gene: TRBJ2-1
V gene: TRBV11-3
D gene: TRBD2
CDR3 protein: CASSPTGLAASNEQFF
CDR3 DNA: TGTGCCAGCAGCCCGACGGGACTAGCGGCCTCCAATGAGCAGTTCTTC

clone size: few
J gene: TRBJ2-1
V gene: TRBV5-1
D gene: .
CDR3 protein: CASSVADRSGYNEQFF
CDR3 DNA: TGCGCCAGCAGCGTGGCCGACAGGAGTGGGTACAATGAGCAGTTCTTC

clone size: .
J gene: TRBJ1-1
V gene: TRBV4-1
D gene: TRBD1
CDR3 protein: CASRDRFGTEAFF
CDR3 DNA: TGCGCCAGCAGGGACAGGTTCGGCACTGAAGCTTTCTTT

clone size: .
J gene: TRBJ2-5
V gene: TRBV20-1
D gene: .
CDR3 protein: CSARGIAETQYF
CDR3 DNA: TGCAGTGCTAGGGGGATTGCGGAGACCCAGTACTTC

clone size: .
J gene: TRBJ2-1
V gene: TRBV5-1
D gene: .
CDR3 protein: CASSPGQEAYNEQFF
CDR3 DNA: TGCGCCAGCAGCCCGGGACAAGAGGCCTACAATGAGCAGTTCTTC

clone size: .
J gene: TRBJ2-3
V gene: TRBV30
D gene: .
CDR3 protein: CAWSVQGGADTQYF
CDR3 DNA: TGTGCCTGGAGTGTACAGGGTGGGGCAGATACGCAGTATTTT

clone size: few
J gene: TRBJ2-3
V gene: TRBV25-1
D gene: .
CDR3 protein: CASSESGHLGTDTQYF
CDR3 DNA: TGTGCCAGCAGTGAATCGGGTCACCTCGGCACAGATACGCAGTATTTT

clone size: .
J gene: TRBJ2-5
V gene: TRBV7-9
D gene: TRBD1
CDR3 protein: CASSYGQGVTETQYF
CDR3 DNA: TGTGCCAGCAGCTATGGACAGGGTGTGACGGAGACCCAGTACTTC

clone size: once
J gene: TRBJ2-3
V gene: TRBV29-1
D gene: .
CDR3 protein: CSAGRGTDTQYF
CDR3 DNA: TGCAGCGCGGGGAGAGGGACGGATACGCAGTATTTT

clone size: once
J gene: TRBJ2-7
V gene: TRBV3-1
D gene: .
CDR3 protein: CASSPGRWVQYNEQYF
CDR3 DNA: TGTGCCAGCAGCCCCGGAAGGTGGGTTCAGTACAACGAGCAGTACTTC

clone size: .
J gene: TRBJ2-7
V gene: TRBV20-1
D gene: TRBD1
CDR3 protein: CSAPRTGTYEQYF
CDR3 DNA: TGCAGTGCCCCACGGACAGGGACCTACGAGCAGTACTTC

clone size: few
J gene: TRBJ1-5
V gene: TRBV6-1
D gene: .
CDR3 protein: CASSLGGESTQPQHF
CDR3 DNA: TGTGCCAGCAGTCTAGGTGGAGAATCTACTCAGCCCCAGCATTTT

clone size: .
J gene: TRBJ1-2
V gene: TRBV6-5
D gene: .
CDR3 protein: CASMAGGGYTF
CDR3 DNA: TGTGCCAGTATGGCCGGGGGTGGCTACACCTTC

clone size: .
J gene: TRBJ2-5
V gene: TRBV9
D gene: .
CDR3 protein: CASSLDTEAQYF
CDR3 DNA: TGTGCCAGCAGCTTAGACACCGAGGCCCAGTACTTC

clone size: .
J gene: TRBJ2-5
V gene: TRBV4-2
D gene: TRBD2
CDR3 protein: CASSQGLAGGLGKETQYF
CDR3 DNA: TGTGCCAGCAGCCAAGGACTAGCGGGAGGGCTGGGAAAGGAGACCCAGTACTTC

clone size: once
J gene: TRBJ2-4
V gene: TRBV20-1
D gene: .
CDR3 protein: CSASVGKNIQYF
CDR3 DNA: TGCAGTGCTAGTGTCGGAAAAAACATTCAGTACTTC

clone size: .
J gene: TRBJ1-1
V gene: TRBV25-1
D gene: .
CDR3 protein: CASSGEGPRHMNTEAFF
CDR3 DNA: TGTGCCAGCAGTGGGGAAGGACCTAGGCACATGAACACTGAAGCTTTCTTT

clone size: .
J gene: TRBJ2-1
V gene: TRBV19
D gene: .
CDR3 protein: CASREGPWTEQFF
CDR3 DNA: TGTGCCAGTAGGGAAGGGCCCTGGACGGAGCAGTTCTTC

clone size: .
J gene: TRBJ2-5
V gene: TRBV6-1
D gene: .
CDR3 protein: CASSQGLNEKTRYF
CDR3 DNA: TGTGCCAGCAGCCAGGGCCTGAACGAAAAGACCCGGTACTTC

clone size: .
J gene: TRBJ1-1
V gene: TRBV28
D gene: .
CDR3 protein: CASSSNRGRGANTEAFF
CDR3 DNA: TGTGCCAGCAGTTCGAACAGAGGACGGGGAGCGAACACTGAAGCTTTCTTT

clone size: few
J gene: TRBJ1-3
V gene: TRBV7-9
D gene: .
CDR3 protein: CASSAHMSSGNTIYF
CDR3 DNA: TGTGCCAGCAGCGCCCACATGTCCTCTGGAAACACCATATATTTT

clone size: .
J gene: TRBJ2-5
V gene: TRBV28
D gene: .
CDR3 protein: CASNLLLAQETQYF
CDR3 DNA: TGTGCCAGCAATCTCCTTTTGGCCCAAGAGACCCAGTACTTC

clone size: .
J gene: TRBJ1-4
V gene: TRBV5-4
D gene: TRBD1
CDR3 protein: CASSPEPGQDFGKLFF
CDR3 DNA: TGTGCCAGCAGCCCCGAACCGGGACAGGATTTCGGAAAACTGTTTTTT

clone size: .
J gene: TRBJ2-7
V gene: TRBV5-1
D gene: TRBD1
CDR3 protein: CASSPGTGEGGEQYF
CDR3 DNA: TGCGCCAGCAGCCCAGGGACAGGCGAAGGAGGCGAGCAGTACTTC

clone size: many
J gene: TRBJ2-3
V gene: TRBV12-3/TRBV12-4
D gene: .
CDR3 protein: CASRQDAGTDTQYF
CDR3 DNA: TGTGCCAGCAGACAGGACGCAGGCACAGATACGCAGTATTTT

clone size: .
J gene: TRBJ1-1
V gene: TRBV6-1
D gene: .
CDR3 protein: CASTLRDLNTEAFF
CDR3 DNA: TGTGCCAGCACCCTCCGGGACTTGAACACTGAAGCTTTCTTT

clone size: .
J gene: TRBJ1-5
V gene: TRBV28
D gene: .
CDR3 protein: CASRDYSNQPQHF
CDR3 DNA: TGTGCCAGCAGGGATTATAGCAATCAGCCCCAGCATTTT

clone size: few
J gene: TRBJ2-7
V gene: TRBV5-6
D gene: TRBD2
CDR3 protein: CASGTSPTSYEQYF
CDR3 DNA: TGTGCCAGCGGGACTAGCCCTACTTCCTACGAGCAGTACTTC

clone size: .
J gene: TRBJ2-5
V gene: TRBV19
D gene: TRBD1
CDR3 protein: CASSTTGVQETQYF
CDR3 DNA: TGTGCCAGTAGTACGACAGGGGTACAAGAGACCCAGTACTTC

clone size: few
J gene: TRBJ1-1
V gene: TRBV4-1
D gene: .
CDR3 protein: CASSQQRSQLEAFF
CDR3 DNA: TGCGCCAGCAGCCAACAGCGGTCGCAATTGGAAGCTTTCTTT

clone size: few
J gene: TRBJ2-2
V gene: TRBV5-5
D gene: .
CDR3 protein: CASSTGHGSIGELFF
CDR3 DNA: TGTGCCAGCAGCACGGGACATGGGAGTATCGGGGAGCTGTTTTTT

clone size: .
J gene: TRBJ1-5
V gene: TRBV4-2
D gene: .
CDR3 protein: CASSQVRGGGNQPQHF
CDR3 DNA: TGTGCCAGCAGCCAAGTTCGTGGAGGGGGCAATCAGCCCCAGCATTTT

clone size: few
J gene: TRBJ1-2
V gene: TRBV5-1
D gene: TRBD1
CDR3 protein: CASSLGDRGSGYTF
CDR3 DNA: TGCGCCAGCAGCTTGGGGGACAGGGGCTCTGGCTACACCTTC

clone size: .
J gene: TRBJ2-1
V gene: TRBV3-1
D gene: TRBD2
CDR3 protein: CASSQYGRELGNEQFF
CDR3 DNA: TGTGCCAGCAGCCAGTACGGGAGGGAGTTAGGCAATGAGCAGTTCTTC

clone size: many
J gene: TRBJ1-6
V gene: TRBV12-3/TRBV12-4
D gene: TRBD1
CDR3 protein: CASRPTGTYNSPLHF
CDR3 DNA: TGTGCCAGCAGACCGACAGGGACCTATAATTCACCCCTCCACTTT

clone size: few
J gene: TRBJ1-2
V gene: TRBV4-3
D gene: .
CDR3 protein: CASSQGMGLDYGYTF
CDR3 DNA: TGCGCCAGCAGCCAAGGGATGGGACTCGACTATGGCTACACCTTC

clone size: few
J gene: TRBJ1-1
V gene: TRBV10-2
D gene: TRBD1
CDR3 protein: CASRGQSSEAFF
CDR3 DNA: TGCGCCAGCCGGGGACAGTCTTCTGAAGCTTTCTTT

clone size: few
J gene: TRBJ2-7
V gene: TRBV20-1
D gene: .
CDR3 protein: CSAVQGRYEQYF
CDR3 DNA: TGCAGTGCGGTACAGGGGAGGTACGAGCAGTACTTC

clone size: few
J gene: TRBJ2-5
V gene: TRBV4-2
D gene: .
CDR3 protein: CASSQDGGGDETQYF
CDR3 DNA: TGTGCCAGCAGCCAAGATGGAGGGGGCGACGAGACCCAGTACTTC

clone size: many
J gene: TRBJ1-2
V gene: TRBV20-1
D gene: .
CDR3 protein: CSARGFGDGYTF
CDR3 DNA: TGCAGTGCTAGGGGATTCGGGGATGGCTACACCTTC